These T cell receptor beta chains were read from a single sample in a study of control samples from healthy donors and cancer patients. TCRdb keeps only in-frame clones here, not all; method: immunoSEQ multiplex PCR. The sample has about 84,000 clones; 70% to 85% are singletons. The sample taken for sequencing was PBMCs. The receptor source for this set is a man aged 60-69 years with head and neck cancer. The CDR3 runs from the conserved cysteine through the conserved F or W. D genes are given only for firm matches. Only some rows state a clone size, as once, few, many or a class for expanded clones.

d_call: NA; v_call: TRBV3-1/TRBV3-2; clone_size: NA; j_call: TRBJ1-3; cdr3_aa: CASSQGNAGFRGNTIYF; cdr3_nt: TGTGCCAGCAGCCAAGGGAACGCAGGTTTTCGTGGAAACACCATATATTTT
d_call: NA; v_call: TRBV7-9; clone_size: NA; j_call: TRBJ2-2; cdr3_aa: CASSLSTGELFF; cdr3_nt: TGTGCCAGCAGCCTATCCACCGGGGAGCTGTTTTTT
d_call: NA; v_call: TRBV5-1; clone_size: NA; j_call: TRBJ2-1; cdr3_aa: CASSITGSREQFF; cdr3_nt: TGCGCCAGCAGCATTACGGGAAGCAGGGAGCAGTTCTTC
d_call: TRBD2; v_call: TRBV11-3; clone_size: NA; j_call: TRBJ2-1; cdr3_aa: CASSGSGMSSYNEQFF; cdr3_nt: TGTGCCAGCAGCGGTAGCGGGATGAGCTCCTACAATGAGCAGTTCTTC
d_call: NA; v_call: TRBV7-9; clone_size: NA; j_call: TRBJ2-7; cdr3_aa: CASSLGGDSYEQYF; cdr3_nt: TGTGCCAGCAGCTTAGGTGGCGACTCCTACGAGCAGTACTTC
d_call: TRBD2; v_call: TRBV6-5; clone_size: NA; j_call: TRBJ2-2; cdr3_aa: CASRRGGADTGELFF; cdr3_nt: TGTGCCAGCAGGAGGGGAGGGGCCGACACCGGGGAGCTGTTTTTT
d_call: TRBD2; v_call: TRBV6-2/TRBV6-3; clone_size: NA; j_call: TRBJ2-5; cdr3_aa: CASTPGGTLQETQYF; cdr3_nt: TGTGCCAGCACCCCCGGGGGGACGTTGCAAGAGACCCAGTACTTC
d_call: TRBD2; v_call: TRBV11-2; clone_size: few; j_call: TRBJ2-5; cdr3_aa: CASRLRRLAGFQETQYF; cdr3_nt: TGTGCCAGCCGCCTTAGAAGGCTAGCGGGGTTTCAAGAGACCCAGTACTTC
d_call: TRBD1; v_call: TRBV27; clone_size: NA; j_call: TRBJ1-4; cdr3_aa: CASSRKGQLYEKLFF; cdr3_nt: TGTGCCAGCAGTCGCAAGGGACAGCTTTATGAAAAACTGTTTTTT
d_call: TRBD1; v_call: TRBV29-1; clone_size: NA; j_call: TRBJ2-3; cdr3_aa: CSVEWTGGAADTQYF; cdr3_nt: TGCAGCGTTGAATGGACAGGGGGCGCGGCAGATACGCAGTATTTT
d_call: TRBD1; v_call: TRBV3-1/TRBV3-2; clone_size: NA; j_call: TRBJ2-4; cdr3_aa: CASSQDWGQGEAKNIQYF; cdr3_nt: TGTGCCAGCAGCCAAGATTGGGGGCAGGGGGAGGCCAAAAACATTCAGTACTTC
d_call: NA; v_call: TRBV7-9; clone_size: NA; j_call: TRBJ1-2; cdr3_aa: CASSLPAGYGYTF; cdr3_nt: TGTGCCAGCAGCTTACCCGCAGGCTATGGCTACACCTTC
d_call: TRBD1; v_call: TRBV28; clone_size: NA; j_call: TRBJ1-2; cdr3_aa: CASRTGDLGYTF; cdr3_nt: TGTGCCAGTAGGACAGGGGATTTGGGCTACACCTTC
d_call: TRBD2; v_call: TRBV3-1/TRBV3-2; clone_size: NA; j_call: TRBJ2-3; cdr3_aa: CASSQGLAGDSTDTQYF; cdr3_nt: TGTGCCAGCAGCCAAGGGCTAGCGGGAGACAGCACAGATACGCAGTATTTT
d_call: TRBD2; v_call: TRBV11-2; clone_size: NA; j_call: TRBJ2-3; cdr3_aa: CASSLGVGTSADTQYF; cdr3_nt: TGTGCCAGCAGCTTAGGAGTAGGGACTAGTGCAGATACGCAGTATTTT
d_call: TRBD2; v_call: TRBV7-9; clone_size: few; j_call: TRBJ2-7; cdr3_aa: CASSPPGLAGYEQYF; cdr3_nt: TGTGCCAGCAGCCCACCGGGACTAGCGGGTTACGAGCAGTACTTC
d_call: NA; v_call: TRBV19; clone_size: NA; j_call: TRBJ2-3; cdr3_aa: CASSMTSGDTQYF; cdr3_nt: TGTGCCAGTAGTATGACCTCTGGAGATACGCAGTATTTT
d_call: NA; v_call: TRBV4-1; clone_size: NA; j_call: TRBJ1-5; cdr3_aa: CASSQDAVWQPQHF; cdr3_nt: TGCGCCAGCAGCCAAGATGCAGTCTGGCAGCCCCAGCATTTT
d_call: NA; v_call: TRBV28; clone_size: NA; j_call: TRBJ1-6; cdr3_aa: CASSPDRENSPLHF; cdr3_nt: TGTGCCAGCAGCCCTGACAGAGAAAATTCACCCCTCCACTTT
d_call: NA; v_call: TRBV28; clone_size: once; j_call: TRBJ1-1; cdr3_aa: CASSLQGKEAFF; cdr3_nt: TGTGCCAGCAGTTTACAGGGAAAAGAAGCTTTCTTT
d_call: NA; v_call: TRBV6-6; clone_size: once; j_call: TRBJ1-3; cdr3_aa: CASSPWGGNTIYF; cdr3_nt: TGTGCCAGCAGCCCCTGGGGGGGAAACACCATATATTTT
d_call: NA; v_call: TRBV7-2; clone_size: NA; j_call: TRBJ2-2; cdr3_aa: CASSQNRAEGLFF; cdr3_nt: TGTGCCAGCAGCCAAAATAGGGCAGAGGGGCTGTTTTTT
d_call: TRBD1; v_call: TRBV11-2; clone_size: NA; j_call: TRBJ1-4; cdr3_aa: CAVGQGNGPVEKLFF; cdr3_nt: TGTGCCGTGGGACAGGGAAACGGTCCTGTGGAAAAACTGTTTTTT
d_call: TRBD1; v_call: TRBV4-2; clone_size: NA; j_call: TRBJ2-7; cdr3_aa: CASSQDPGTGKYEQYF; cdr3_nt: TGTGCCAGCAGCCAAGATCCCGGGACAGGGAAGTACGAGCAGTACTTC
d_call: NA; v_call: TRBV29-1; clone_size: NA; j_call: TRBJ1-1; cdr3_aa: CSARDILNTEAFF; cdr3_nt: TGCAGCGCCCGGGACATATTGAACACTGAAGCTTTCTTT
d_call: TRBD1; v_call: TRBV28; clone_size: few; j_call: TRBJ1-5; cdr3_aa: CASIPGQGSDSNQPQHF; cdr3_nt: TGTGCCAGCATTCCCGGACAGGGGTCAGATAGCAATCAGCCCCAGCATTTT
d_call: TRBD1; v_call: TRBV6-5; clone_size: NA; j_call: TRBJ1-5; cdr3_aa: CASTPGTGVNQPQHF; cdr3_nt: TGTGCCAGCACCCCCGGGACAGGGGTCAATCAGCCCCAGCATTTT
d_call: NA; v_call: TRBV7-8; clone_size: NA; j_call: TRBJ2-5; cdr3_aa: CASSLVMGGGETQYF; cdr3_nt: TGTGCCAGCAGCTTAGTAATGGGAGGCGGGGAGACCCAGTACTTC
d_call: NA; v_call: TRBV2; clone_size: NA; j_call: TRBJ1-3; cdr3_aa: CASSEVRRSGNTIYF; cdr3_nt: TGTGCCAGCAGTGAGGTCAGGCGCTCTGGAAACACCATATATTTT
d_call: NA; v_call: TRBV7-8; clone_size: NA; j_call: TRBJ1-3; cdr3_aa: CASSYLQGSGNTIYF; cdr3_nt: TGTGCCAGCAGCTACTTACAGGGTTCTGGAAACACCATATATTTT
d_call: NA; v_call: TRBV6-2/TRBV6-3; clone_size: NA; j_call: TRBJ2-5; cdr3_aa: CASSYQELETQYF; cdr3_nt: TGTGCCAGCAGTTACCAGGAACTGGAGACCCAGTACTTC
d_call: TRBD1; v_call: TRBV18; clone_size: NA; j_call: TRBJ2-5; cdr3_aa: CASSPGLAGGAKETQYF; cdr3_nt: TGTGCCAGCTCACCAGGTCTGGCAGGGGGCGCGAAGGAGACCCAGTACTTC
d_call: TRBD2; v_call: TRBV29-1; clone_size: NA; j_call: TRBJ2-3; cdr3_aa: CSASRGGWGTDTQYF; cdr3_nt: TGCAGCGCATCCCGGGGGGGTTGGGGCACAGATACGCAGTATTTT
d_call: NA; v_call: TRBV29-1; clone_size: NA; j_call: TRBJ2-7; cdr3_aa: CSVEADQGFPYEQYF; cdr3_nt: TGCAGCGTTGAAGCTGATCAGGGATTCCCCTACGAGCAGTACTTC
d_call: TRBD2; v_call: TRBV19; clone_size: NA; j_call: TRBJ2-1; cdr3_aa: CASSLLAGNYNEQFF; cdr3_nt: TGTGCCAGTAGTTTACTAGCGGGCAATTACAATGAGCAGTTCTTC
d_call: NA; v_call: TRBV23-1; clone_size: NA; j_call: TRBJ1-2; cdr3_aa: CASSQYPESYGYTF; cdr3_nt: TGCGCCAGCAGTCAGTATCCAGAGTCCTATGGCTACACCTTC
d_call: NA; v_call: TRBV11-2; clone_size: NA; j_call: TRBJ1-4; cdr3_aa: CASSLDQAGALFF; cdr3_nt: TGTGCCAGCAGCTTAGATCAGGCAGGGGCACTGTTTTTT
d_call: NA; v_call: TRBV6-5; clone_size: NA; j_call: TRBJ2-1; cdr3_aa: CASSYPGRAGNNEQFF; cdr3_nt: TGTGCCAGCAGTTACCCCGGGAGAGCTGGAAACAATGAGCAGTTCTTC
d_call: NA; v_call: TRBV9; clone_size: NA; j_call: TRBJ1-2; cdr3_aa: CASSVAGGQSNYGYTF; cdr3_nt: TGTGCCAGCAGCGTAGCGGGAGGGCAGTCTAACTATGGCTACACCTTC
d_call: TRBD2; v_call: TRBV10-3; clone_size: NA; j_call: TRBJ2-7; cdr3_aa: CAIRPGLAGGEQYF; cdr3_nt: TGTGCCATCAGGCCGGGACTAGCGGGAGGCGAGCAGTACTTC
d_call: NA; v_call: TRBV11-2; clone_size: NA; j_call: TRBJ1-1; cdr3_aa: CASSPQGRTMNTEAFF; cdr3_nt: TGTGCCAGCAGCCCCCAGGGGCGAACCATGAACACTGAAGCTTTCTTT
d_call: NA; v_call: TRBV11-3; clone_size: NA; j_call: TRBJ2-5; cdr3_aa: CASSLGGRGQETQYF; cdr3_nt: TGTGCCAGCAGCTTAGGGGGCAGGGGCCAAGAGACCCAGTACTTC
d_call: TRBD1; v_call: TRBV19; clone_size: few; j_call: TRBJ1-4; cdr3_aa: CASSMAGQGLEKLFF; cdr3_nt: TGTGCCAGTAGTATGGCGGGACAGGGTTTAGAAAAACTGTTTTTT
d_call: NA; v_call: TRBV19; clone_size: once; j_call: TRBJ2-1; cdr3_aa: CASSIRAAGPSMDEQFF; cdr3_nt: TGTGCCAGTAGTATAAGGGCGGCAGGGCCCTCAATGGATGAGCAGTTCTTC